These 9 T cell receptor beta chains came from one sample sequenced in a study of T cells in Graves' hyperthyroidism and ophthalmopathy. Regions amplified from RNA transcripts were the TCR beta CDR3 regions. An initial round of RT-PCR targeting the TCR CDR3 relied on the HTBI primer set. TCRdb independently ran MiXCR on the multiplex PCR reads; one entry per CDR3 protein. This sample has hundreds of thousands of distinct CDR3 sequences; 16% occur once, and the top ten carry about 3.8%. The material sequenced was blood. The receptors were gathered from a woman in her twenties or thirties with Graves' hyperthyroidism.

This clonotype has a handful of counts. This sequence joins TRBV3-1 and TRBJ1-1; 7 bases fit TRBD1. CDR1 is LGHDT and CDR2 is YNNKEL in the germline V gene (reference sequence). The CDR3 loop spans 14 amino acids. V lost 1 base and J lost 6; bases outside the gene matches: 5. CDR3: CASSQGGDRAEAFF. The CDR3 DNA reads as TGTGCCAGCAGCCAAGGTGGCGACAGGGCTGAAGCTTTCTTT.

This clonotype was seen at least ten times. The chain recombines TRBV2 with TRBJ2-7; 13 bases are shared with TRBD2. CDR1 and CDR2 from the germline V gene are SNHLY and FYNNEI. The V segment lost 6 bases and the J segment 4 bases; nucleotides outside the gene matches: 3. The CDR3 consists of 14 residues. The CDR3 DNA sequence: TGTGCCAGCAGACGGACTAGCGGGAGTTACGAGCAGTACTTC. This translates into CASRRTSGSYEQYF.

This clonotype was picked up many times. This chain connects TRBV6-2 or TRBV6-3 to TRBJ2-2, with D unresolved. CDR1 MNHEY and CDR2 SVGEGT come from the germline V gene. Trimming pared 6 bases from V and 6 bases from J, leaving 8 bases between. This CDR3 comprises 12 residues. The CDR3, as DNA: TGTGCCAGCAGAAGAACCTCCGGGGAGCTGTTTTTT. It yields the protein CASRRTSGELFF.

Many counts were recorded for this clonotype. The chain links TRBV30 to TRBJ1-2; 8 bases are shared with TRBD1. The CDR3 runs 15 residues. V shed 1 base, J shed 5 bases, and the junction held 9 bases outside the gene matches. Germline V gives CDR1 GTSNPN, CDR2 SVGIG (reference sequence). The CDR3: CAWSDGQGGMYGYTF. The DNA for the CDR3 is TGTGCCTGGAGTGACGGACAGGGAGGGATGTATGGCTACACCTTC.

This clonotype occurred many times. The J gene is TRBJ2-5, the V gene TRBV10-3, with TRBD1 matching over 9 bases. The CDR3 is 15 amino acids. The germline V gene encodes CDR1 ENHRY and CDR2 SYGVKD. With V trimmed by 5 bases and J by 4 bases, 8 bases remained unmatched. This CDR3 is CAISLGQGLRETQYF. In DNA form, the CDR3 reads TGTGCCATCAGTCTAGGACAGGGGTTGAGAGAGACCCAGTACTTC.

The DNA of the CDR3 is TGTGCCAGCAGCTTGGGGCAGGTCGTTAACTATGGCTACACCTTC. Translating it yields CASSLGQVVNYGYTF. V is TRBV5-6 and J is TRBJ1-2, with D unresolved. CDR1 and CDR2 from the germline V gene are SGHDT and YYEEEE. The CDR3 has 15 amino acids. Trimming removed 0 bases from V and 1 base from J, with 10 bases in between.

This clonotype was counted at least ten times. CDR3 sequence reads: CASSFVLAGGPYEQYF. DNA of the CDR3: TGTGCCAGCAGTTTCGTACTAGCGGGAGGGCCCTACGAGCAGTACTTC. The chain joins TRBV28 to TRBJ2-7; the match to TRBD2 covers 13 bases. V trimming: 3 bases; J trimming: 2 bases; junction bases outside the gene matches: 4. Germline V gives CDR1 MDHEN, CDR2 SYDVKM. The CDR3 sequence is 16 residues long.

This rearrangement joins TRBV9 to TRBJ2-7; D may be TRBD1 (6 bases). The germline CDR1 and CDR2 sequences are SGDLS and YYNGEE. Trimming took 2 bases from V and 7 from J, leaving 13 bases between them. The CDR3 contains 13 residues. The CDR3: CASSVFPGAEQYF. In DNA, the CDR3 is TGTGCCAGCAGCGTCTTTCCAGGGGCAGAGCAGTACTTC. Filled out from reference TRBV9 and TRBJ2-7, the complete variable domain reads DSGVTQTPKHLITATGQRVTLRCSPRSGDLSVYWYQQSLDQGLQFLIQYYNGEERAKGNILERFSAQQFPDLHSELNLSSLELGDSALYFCASSVFPGAEQYFGPGTRLTVT.

The rearrangement links TRBV29-1 to TRBJ2-5; 9 bases align to TRBD2. This CDR3 spans 15 amino acids. The J segment lost 5 bases and the V segment lost 0 bases, leaving 7 bases of the junction unmatched. Germline V gene sequence: CDR1 SQVTM, CDR2 ANQGSEA. The CDR3 bases are TGCAGCGTTGAAGAGGCTAGCGGGATTTTGGAGACCCAGTACTTC. This sequence encodes CSVEEASGILETQYF.